The TCR beta chain described here comes from a study of human T cells and chemical hapten exposure. Overall study findings and caveats: DPC sensitization produced no change in TCRs with frequency above 1 in 1000.

Time point reported: patch test 2, 6 weeks after DPC sensitization. Treatment described: therapeutic diphenylcyclopropenone sensitization with weekly scalp DPC. Blood draws preceded each patch test application. This clonotype was detected many times. Antigen specificity is unknown. Authors' processing steps: Samples contained a median of roughly 96,000 TCRs, with a range of roughly 20,000 to 700,000. TCRdb reprocessed the RACE reads with MiXCR, giving one entry per CDR3 protein. V and J calls and clone size were set by TCRdb, not the authors. The sample contains about 40,000 distinct CDR3 sequences, less than 3.5% of which appear only once. The CDR3 extends over 17 amino acids. V was clipped by 3 bases and J by 2 bases; unmatched bases: 10. Germline CDR1 and CDR2: SEHNR and FQNEAQ (reference sequence).

This clonotype was obtained from a middle-aged man with alopecia areata. Some clones in this sample may be carry-over from other donors' samples. The genes are TRBV7-9 and TRBJ2-7; 10 bases match TRBD2. This specimen was whole blood, taken in connection with sensitization to the hapten diphenylcyclopropenone (DPC). CDR3 sequence reads: CASSLAASGRAPYEQYF. The CDR3, as DNA: TGTGCCAGCAGCTTGGCCGCAAGCGGGAGGGCCCCCTACGAGCAGTACTTC. The full variable domain, completed using reference TRBV7-9 and TRBJ2-7, is DTGVSQNPRHKITKRGQNVTFRCDPISEHNRLYWYRQTLGQGPEFLTYFQNEAQLEKSRLLSDRFSAERPKGSFSTLEIQRTEQGDSAMYLCASSLAASGRAPYEQYFGPGTRLTVT.